This T cell receptor beta chain was sequenced for a study of T cell responses to AZD1222 COVID-19 vaccine. The method was immunoSEQ multiplex PCR; TCRdb's version includes in-frame clones alone and lacks a portion of them. Here the sample spans 110,000 to 150,000 clones, around 90% being singletons. Comment on this clone: Its target is not known.

This CDR3 comprises 16 residues. Germline V gene sequence: CDR1 SGHRS, CDR2 YFSETQ. V shed 0 bases and J 3 bases; nucleotides not matched to a gene: 5. Whole-study findings and limits: Repertoire sampling occurred only after the peak T cell response.

This material consisted of peripheral blood, taken 28 days after the second AZD1222 dose. V usage is TRBV5-1 and J usage is TRBJ2-2; 7 positions match TRBD2. This clonotype was sampled from an adult who received the AZD1222 COVID-19 vaccine. The CDR3 coding sequence is TGCGCCAGCAGCTTGGCGTCTAGCGGATACACCGGGGAGCTGTTTTTT. This codes for CASSLASSGYTGELFF.